This T cell receptor beta chain is from a study of T cell responses to AZD1222 COVID-19 vaccine. The study, taken as a whole, reports: Scientists sampled the repertoires only once the peak T cell response had passed. Spike-specific TCR breadth and depth rose after two AZD1222 doses. Baseline seropositivity occurred in only a handful of AZD1222 recipients.

A note on this clone: The antigen remains unidentified.

V gave up 2 bases and J gave up 0 bases; unmatched junction bases: 5. The CDR3 runs 15 residues. Germline V gene data show CDR1 as SGDLS and CDR2 as YYNGEE. Generated by immunoSEQ multiplex PCR, the TCRdb table keeps only in-frame clones and is missing some. Of about 270,000 clones in the sample, approximately 94% were seen once. This specimen consisted of peripheral blood, obtained 28 days after the second AZD1222 dose. The receptor comes from an adult who received the AZD1222 COVID-19 vaccine. The genes are TRBV9 and TRBJ2-7; 7 nucleotides match TRBD1. The CDR3: CASSVGDSRSYEQYF. The CDR3 DNA sequence: TGTGCCAGCAGCGTGGGGGACAGTCGCTCCTACGAGCAGTACTTC.